The 7 T cell receptor beta chains reported below all come from one sample, sequenced in a study of cytomegalovirus exposure and HLA in healthy donors. 60 Vbeta and 13 Jbeta primers were used in PCR. This table comes from immunoSEQ multiplex PCR, and its TCRdb copy is limited to in-frame clones, with some not included. The sample carries 150,000 to 200,000 clones, more than 65% recorded once. Sequenced input: PBMCs. Receptor source: a man aged 18 to 30 in good health and CMV-seropositive.

The chain joins TRBV6-1 to TRBJ1-4; no clear D. Trimming removed 3 bases from V and 0 bases from J, with 11 bases in between. This CDR3 contains 16 residues. The germline CDR1 and CDR2 sequences are MNHNS and SASEGT. CDR3 amino acids: CASSEVSPATNEKLFF. CDR3 nucleotide sequence: TGTGCCAGCAGTGAGGTCAGTCCAGCAACTAATGAAAAACTGTTTTTT.

This clone has more than one count but fewer than ten. This chain joins TRBV2 and TRBJ2-1; 8 nucleotides align to TRBD1. Trimming took 8 bases from V and 8 from J; bases not matched to a gene: 8. This CDR3 is 13 amino acids long. From germline, CDR1 is SNHLY and CDR2 FYNNEI. The chain's CDR3 is CASGRGLIDEQFF. The CDR3 nucleotides are TGTGCCAGCGGCAGGGGGCTTATCGATGAGCAGTTCTTC.

The V and J genes are TRBV28 and TRBJ2-3, with 12 positions matching TRBD2. The CDR3 has 16 residues. In germline, CDR1 is MDHEN, CDR2 SYDVKM. V shed 4 bases and J 2 bases; nucleotides not matched to a gene: 4. The CDR3: CASSSRLAGDTDTQYF. CDR3 DNA: TGTGCCAGCAGTTCCCGACTAGCGGGGGACACAGATACGCAGTATTTT.

The CDR3 protein is CASSIVGSTEAFF. Here the CDR3 DNA reads TGTGCCAGTAGTATTGTAGGGAGCACTGAAGCTTTCTTT. V gene TRBV19 combines with J gene TRBJ1-1; no clear D. The CDR3 totals 13 residues. CDR1 is LNHDA, CDR2 SQIVND, per germline (reference sequence). V gave up 3 bases and J gave up 4 bases, with 9 bases separating them.

The chain recombines TRBV5-1 with TRBJ2-5; tentative D call: TRBD1 (6 bases). CDR1 and CDR2 from the germline V gene are SGHRS and YFSETQ. This CDR3 has 15 amino acids. With 4 bases removed from V and 1 base from J, the gap between germline ends came to 14 bases. CDR3 region: CASSIQGIVQETQYF. The CDR3 DNA is TGCGCCAGCAGCATCCAGGGGATCGTCCAAGAGACCCAGTACTTC. Combining the CDR3 with reference TRBV5-1 and TRBJ2-5 gives the whole variable domain KAGVTQTPRYLIKTRGQQVTLSCSPISGHRSVSWYQQTPGQGLQFLFEYFSETQRNKGNFPGRFSGRQFSNSRSEMNVSTLELGDSALYLCASSIQGIVQETQYFGPGTRLLVL.

The chain is built from TRBV5-6 and TRBJ2-1, with 11 bases that match TRBD2. The CDR3 extends over 13 amino acids. The V segment lost 3 bases and the J segment 7 bases; nucleotides outside the gene matches: 0. CDR1 and CDR2 (germline): SGHDT, YYEEEE. CDR3 sequence: CASSWTSGNEQFF. In DNA, the CDR3 is TGTGCCAGCAGCTGGACTAGCGGGAATGAGCAGTTCTTC.

The V call is TRBV12-5, the J call TRBJ2-3; D is unclear. V shed 7 bases and J shed 2 bases, with 13 bases lying between them. The CDR3 loop spans 14 amino acids. CDR1 LGHNT and CDR2 FRNRAP come from the germline V gene. CDR3 sequence reads: CASALGQTTDTQYF. For the CDR3, the DNA is TGTGCTAGTGCGTTGGGCCAGACCACAGATACGCAGTATTTT.